Following are 28 T cell receptor beta chains from one sample sequenced in a study of post-analysis software for immune sequencing data (dated by TCRdb to the mid-2010s). Broader findings and caveats from the paper: Four or five TRBV segments, including TRBV5-6, TRBV5-1 and TRBV20-1, were significantly more frequent in patients than controls.

These receptors lack a known antigen. Libraries were built with PCR. The listed sequencing device is Illumina HiSeq 2500. To reduce PCR and sequencing biases, unique molecular identifiers were built into the TCR beta cDNA libraries. TCRdb applied fastp at Q25 and MiXCR to the public reads, then kept only in-frame beta chains. Here each entry gathers all rows of one CDR3 protein and keeps the most common genes and DNA. In this sample the table shows some 450,000 distinct CDR3 sequences, under 55% of which occur a single time. The top ten constitute about an eighth of the sample. The sequencing sample was made of blood. The receptors shown here come from a girl aged 5-17 years with multiple sclerosis.

This chain links TRBV5-1 with TRBJ2-5, with D perhaps matching TRBD1 or TRBD2 (6 bases each). This CDR3 comprises 17 residues. Per the germline V gene, CDR1 is SGHRS and CDR2 is YFSETQ. Between the trimmed V and J ends, which lost 4 bases and 2 bases, there was a span of 21 bases. The CDR3 DNA is TGCGCCAGCAGCCCTTCCCAGGGGTCTAGCGAACAAGAGACCCAGTACTTC. This encodes CASSPSQGSSEQETQYF. Full variable domain (missing parts from reference TRBV5-1 and TRBJ2-5): KAGVTQTPRYLIKTRGQQVTLSCSPISGHRSVSWYQQTPGQGLQFLFEYFSETQRNKGNFPGRFSGRQFSNSRSEMNVSTLELGDSALYLCASSPSQGSSEQETQYFGPGTRLLVL.

The table lists this clonotype with a few counts. The V and J genes are TRBV5-1 and TRBJ2-1; TRBD1 matches 8 bases. After removal of 3 bases from V and 5 bases from J, the junction contained 7 bases not matched to a gene. Germline V lookup: CDR1 SGHRS, CDR2 YFSETQ. This CDR3 has 15 residues. CDR3 sequence: CASSSSGTGNNEQFF. The CDR3 nucleotides are TGCGCCAGCAGCTCGTCCGGGACAGGAAACAATGAGCAGTTCTTC.

CDR3 residues: CASSPLHGTYEQYF. In nucleotides, the CDR3 is TGCGCCAGCAGCCCCCTACATGGAACCTACGAGCAGTACTTC. The rearrangement links TRBV4-1 to TRBJ2-7, with no clear D. V dropped 4 bases and J dropped 2 bases, with 12 bases sitting between them. This CDR3 comprises 14 residues. In germline, CDR1 is MGHRA, CDR2 YSYEKL.

This chain uses TRBV7-8 with TRBJ2-4; D assignment may be TRBD1 or TRBD2 (5 bases each). This CDR3 region has 13 residues. V was cut by 3 bases and J by 6 bases, with 9 bases left in between. From germline, CDR1 is SGHVS and CDR2 FQNEAQ. The CDR3 spells CASSFRDPNIQYF. The CDR3 DNA sequence: TGTGCCAGCAGCTTCCGGGACCCAAACATTCAGTACTTC.

V is TRBV29-1 and J is TRBJ2-7; possibly TRBD2 for D (6 bases). In germline, CDR1 is SQVTM, CDR2 ANQGSEA. The CDR3 has 12 residues. Trimming stripped 8 bases from V and 0 bases from J, with 11 bases between. This chain's CDR3 is CSPWTTSYEQYF. CDR3 DNA sequence: TGCAGCCCTTGGACTACCTCCTACGAGCAGTACTTC.

This clonotype was recorded a few times. The J gene is TRBJ2-5, the V gene TRBV28; TRBD1 or TRBD2 may be the D gene (6 bases each). CDR1 and CDR2 from the germline V gene are MDHEN and SYDVKM. The CDR3 extends over 17 amino acids. The germline V and J ends were trimmed by 6 bases and 5 bases, with 25 bases remaining between them. CDR3 sequence (DNA): TGTGCCAGCAGCTCACTTAGGGGGGTGGCTCCCTTTGAGACCCAGTACTTC. It codes for CASSSLRGVAPFETQYF.

This clonotype was found a few times. The J gene is TRBJ2-1, the V gene TRBV28; D uncertain. With 0 bases removed from V and 7 bases from J, the gap between germline ends came to 4 bases. The CDR3 is 12 amino acids. Germline V gives CDR1 MDHEN, CDR2 SYDVKM. CDR3 sequence (DNA): TGTGCCAGCAGTTTATGGGGGAATGAGCAGTTCTTC. Encoded protein: CASSLWGNEQFF.

The chain carries TRBV12-3 or TRBV12-4 and TRBJ1-2, with 11 bases that match TRBD1. Trimming removed 7 bases from V and 4 bases from J; junction bases left unmatched: 11. The CDR3 loop spans 16 amino acids. CDR3 DNA sequence: TGTGCCAGCACCAACTCCGGGACAGGGGGTGGCTATGGCTACACCTTC. Translation gives CASTNSGTGGGYGYTF.

The V gene is TRBV6-4, the J gene TRBJ2-1; D is unclear. Germline V CDR1 and CDR2: MRHNA, SNTAGT. Trimming left V 1 base short and J 13 bases short, with 14 bases between. The CDR3 runs 13 residues. The CDR3 protein is CASSDYQSATQFF. The CDR3 nucleotides are TGTGCCAGCAGTGACTACCAGTCGGCGACCCAGTTCTTC.

The DNA of the CDR3 is TGCGCCAGCAGCCGGGACCCAATCGCCCACGAGCAGTACTTC. Its translation: CASSRDPIAHEQYF. The chain combines TRBV4-1 with TRBJ2-4, with D perhaps matching TRBD1 or TRBD2 (5 bases each). The J call may be faulty, since TRBJ2-7 better matches the DNA end. The CDR3 is 14 residues long. Germline loops: CDR1 MGHRA, CDR2 YSYEKL.

V usage is TRBV28 and J usage is TRBJ1-6, with D maybe TRBD1 (6 bases). V lost 6 bases and J 10 bases, leaving 19 bases between the germline ends. Looked up from germline, CDR1 is MDHEN and CDR2 is SYDVKM. The CDR3 consists of 15 residues. The CDR3 spells CASRYRDTSLSPLHF. CDR3 DNA: TGTGCCAGCAGGTACCGGGACACGAGCTTGTCACCCCTCCACTTT. The full variable domain, its missing parts supplied by reference TRBV28 and TRBJ1-6, is DVKVTQSSRYLVKRTGEKVFLECVQDMDHENMFWYRQDPGLGLRLIYFSYDVKMKEKGDIPEGYSVSREKKERFSLILESASTNQTSMYLCASRYRDTSLSPLHFGNGTRLTVT.

The rearrangement links TRBV20-1 to TRBJ2-1, with D hard to call. With the DNA end fitting TRBJ2-7 better, the J assignment may be wrong. This CDR3 is built from 11 residues. Germline CDR1 and CDR2: DFQATT and SNEGSKA (reference sequence). CDR3 sequence reads: CSARPYNEQYF. CDR3 DNA: TGCAGTGCTAGGCCCTACAATGAGCAGTACTTC.

In its sample, this clonotype was seen a few times. The rearrangement links TRBV7-2 to TRBJ2-4, with 10 bases matching TRBD1. CDR3 size: 15 residues. With V trimmed by 5 bases and J by 6 bases, 7 bases remained unmatched. Germline loops: CDR1 SGHTA, CDR2 FQGNSA. The CDR3 spells CASSPSGTGANIQYF. CDR3 DNA: TGTGCCAGCAGCCCCTCCGGGACAGGGGCAAACATTCAGTACTTC.

The CDR3 spells CSASPLDSGDNYYEQYF. The CDR3 nucleotides read TGCAGTGCCTCTCCCCTTGATAGCGGGGATAATTACTACGAGCAGTACTTC. The gene calls are TRBV20-1 and TRBJ2-7, with 8 bases matching TRBD2. The V gene end was trimmed by 6 bases and the J gene end by 3 bases; junction bases not matched to a gene: 19. This CDR3 is built from 17 residues. Germline V CDR1 and CDR2: DFQATT, SNEGSKA (reference sequence).

This clonotype was seen once. This chain links TRBV2 with TRBJ2-7; 7 nucleotides line up with TRBD2. The J call may be faulty, since TRBJ2-5 better matches the DNA end. Germline V gives CDR1 SNHLY, CDR2 FYNNEI. The CDR3 runs to 14 residues. The CDR3 reads CASTSGRAGETQYF. In DNA form, the CDR3 reads TGTGCCAGCACGAGTGGGAGGGCCGGGGAGACCCAGTACTTC.

The CDR3 DNA is TGCAGTGCTACTACCCGGGGACAACTGGAGGCCCAGTACTTC. The encoded protein is CSATTRGQLEAQYF. The chain carries TRBV20-1 and TRBJ2-5; D is perhaps TRBD1 (6 bases). The germline CDR1 and CDR2 sequences are DFQATT and SNEGSKA (reference sequence). CDR3 length equals 14 residues. V was cut by 4 bases and J by 9 bases, with 21 bases left in between.

This clonotype was seen a few times. This chain uses TRBV6-5 with TRBJ2-5, with D perhaps TRBD1 (5 bases). The CDR3 length is 13 residues. The V end was cut by 6 bases, the J end by 0 bases, with 8 bases between. CDR1 is MNHEY, CDR2 SVGAGI, per germline. In DNA, the CDR3 is TGTGCCAGCAGGTCAGGGTACCAAGAGACCCAGTACTTC. This sequence encodes CASRSGYQETQYF.

The genes are TRBV29-1 and TRBJ2-6, with TRBD1 matching over 7 bases. The germline V gene encodes CDR1 SQVTM and CDR2 ANQGSEA. Trimming at V came to 5 bases and at J to 2 bases, leaving 9 bases not matched to a gene. The CDR3 runs 16 residues. CDR3 coding DNA: TGCAGCGTTACCCTGACAGGGAAGGCTGGGGCCAACGTCCTGACTTTC. Its protein product is CSVTLTGKAGANVLTF.

The gene calls are TRBV12-3 or TRBV12-4 and TRBJ1-5, with D uncertain. This CDR3 contains 13 residues. V lost 6 bases to trimming and J lost 7 bases, with 13 bases between them. The CDR3 spells CASRSDLLQPQHF. In DNA, the CDR3 is TGTGCCAGCAGATCTGACCTACTACAGCCCCAGCATTTT.

This clonotype was seen a handful of times. This rearrangement joins TRBV12-3 or TRBV12-4 to TRBJ2-3; D perhaps matches TRBD1 (5 bases). This CDR3 has 13 residues. Between the trimmed V and J ends, which lost 7 bases and 2 bases, there was a span of 10 bases. CDR3 residues: CASKTDHTDTQYF. The CDR3 bases are TGTGCCAGCAAGACAGACCACACAGATACGCAGTATTTT.

This clonotype was seen a handful of times. The V gene is TRBV6-6, the J gene TRBJ2-3; perhaps TRBD1 as D (6 bases). CDR1 and CDR2 from the germline V gene are MNHNY and SVGAGI (reference sequence). Between the trimmed V and J ends, which lost 0 bases and 2 bases, there was a span of 15 bases. The CDR3 length is 17 residues. CDR3: CASSYSISGVITDTQYF. The CDR3, as DNA: TGTGCCAGCAGTTACTCGATATCAGGGGTAATCACAGATACGCAGTATTTT.

V and J are TRBV4-1 and TRBJ2-7; 7 bases line up with TRBD2. V shed 1 base and J 0 bases; nucleotides not matched to a gene: 12. CDR1 and CDR2 from the germline V gene are MGHRA and YSYEKL. The CDR3 runs 18 residues. CDR3 sequence (DNA): TGCGCCAGCAGCCAAGTTCCAGGGACTATCCTCCACTCCTACGAGCAGTACTTC. Amino acids: CASSQVPGTILHSYEQYF.

The table lists this clonotype with a few counts. The rearrangement uses TRBV7-9 and TRBJ2-5; D is undetermined. Trimming cost V 3 bases and J 5 bases, with 13 bases left between them. The CDR3 consists of 14 residues. Germline V gene data show CDR1 as SEHNR and CDR2 as FQNEAQ (reference sequence). The CDR3, as DNA: TGTGCCAGCAGCTTCGTGTCCGGTCGGGAGACCCAGTACTTC. Translating gives CASSFVSGRETQYF.

This clonotype has only a few counts. This chain uses TRBV29-1 with TRBJ1-1; D is possibly TRBD1 (5 bases). The V gene lost 4 bases and the J gene lost 1 base, with 16 bases spanning the gap. The CDR3 covers 15 residues. Germline CDR1 is SQVTM and CDR2 is ANQGSEA. This CDR3 reads CSVASLDTSNTEAFF. CDR3 nucleotide sequence: TGCAGCGTTGCCTCGTTGGACACCTCGAACACTGAAGCTTTCTTT. Supplemented by reference TRBV29-1 and TRBJ1-1, the full variable domain reads SAVISQKPSRDICQRGTSLTIQCQVDSQVTMMFWYRQQPGQSLTLIATANQGSEATYESGFVIDKFPISRPNLTFSTLTVSNMSPEDSSIYLCSVASLDTSNTEAFFGQGTRLTVV.

The CDR3 here is CASSMTQSSYEQYF. In DNA, the CDR3 is TGTGCCAGCAGCATGACACAGAGCTCCTACGAGCAGTACTTC. The chain uses TRBV7-3 and TRBJ2-7; D is uncertain. Germline loops: CDR1 SGHTA, CDR2 FQGTGA. There are 14 residues in the CDR3. V lost 5 bases, J lost 0 bases, and 11 bases lay in between.

The gene calls are TRBV5-1 and TRBJ2-5; D remains ambiguous. Germline CDR1 reads SGHRS; CDR2 reads YFSETQ. The V gene lost 3 bases and the J gene lost 2 bases, with 11 bases spanning the gap. The CDR3 length is 14 residues. The CDR3 coding sequence is TGCGCCAGCAGCTCCTACATGATGCAAGAGACCCAGTACTTC. The encoded protein is CASSSYMMQETQYF. The full variable domain, in which reference TRBV5-1 and TRBJ2-5 provide the parts outside the CDR3, is KAGVTQTPRYLIKTRGQQVTLSCSPISGHRSVSWYQQTPGQGLQFLFEYFSETQRNKGNFPGRFSGRQFSNSRSEMNVSTLELGDSALYLCASSSYMMQETQYFGPGTRLLVL.

In its sample, this clonotype was seen many times. The V call is TRBV6-2 or TRBV6-3, the J call TRBJ2-7; D remains unclear. The CDR3 spans 11 residues. V lost 5 bases to trimming and J lost 0 bases, with 2 bases between them. Germline CDR1 MNHEY, CDR2 SVGEGT. CDR3 DNA sequence: TGTGCCAGCAGTGCCTCCTACGAGCAGTACTTC. This gives the protein CASSASYEQYF.

Regarding this clonotype: Germline and junction disagree at one end, which may indicate a read error. The chain joins TRBV7-6 to TRBJ2-7, with TRBD1 matching 8 bases. Germline V gene sequence: CDR1 SGHVS, CDR2 FNYEAQ. This CDR3 comprises 13 residues. The CDR3 loop is CAGSLAAGGEQYF. The CDR3 DNA reads TGTGCCGGCAGCTTAGCGGCAGGGGGCGAACAGTACTTC.